Following are 17 T cell receptor beta chains from one sample sequenced in a study of regulatory T cells in long-lasting Graves disease. As to time point: newly diagnosed GD, antithyroid drugs for less than 3 months. RNA from PBMCs was the source of the TCR library. Construction of TCR beta libraries relied on iRepertoire HTBI primers and on Arm-PCR targeting CDR3 regions. TCRdb fed the multiplex PCR reads into MiXCR, producing one record per CDR3 protein. The sample has about 460,000 distinct CDR3 sequences; 14% are singletons. These data also formed part of another study, on T cells in Graves' hyperthyroidism and ophthalmopathy.

The sample was peripheral blood mononuclear cells (PBMCs), taken at new diagnosis, from a patient treated with antithyroid drugs. The source of these receptors is a woman aged 45-60 years with Graves disease.

A few counts support this clonotype. The rearrangement joins TRBV6-2 or TRBV6-3 to TRBJ2-1; 9 positions agree with TRBD2. In germline, CDR1 is MNHEY, CDR2 SVGEGT. V dropped 5 bases and J dropped 5; count of bases not matched to a gene: 13. The CDR3 has 17 amino acids. CDR3 sequence reads: CASSPWAGTSPDNEQFF. In DNA, the CDR3 is TGTGCCAGCAGTCCCTGGGCCGGGACTAGCCCCGACAATGAGCAGTTCTTC.

This clonotype was seen once. A much larger clone lies a single base off, so this may be a read error. The J gene is TRBJ2-7, the V gene TRBV11-3; 7 bases map to TRBD2. The CDR3 runs 15 residues. Germline values: CDR1 SGHNT, CDR2 YENEEA. V gave up 5 bases and J gave up 7 bases; unmatched junction bases: 14. CDR3: CASSPLAGFNNEQYF. The CDR3 DNA reads as TGTGCCAGCAGCCCCTTAGCGGGCTTTAACAATGAGCAGTACTTC.

This clonotype was found many times. CDR3 nucleotide sequence: TGTGCCAGCTACTCACCGGGACAGGGCTCCCTGGAGCAGTACTTC. Protein sequence: CASYSPGQGSLEQYF. V is TRBV28 and J is TRBJ2-7; TRBD1 aligns across 9 bases. The CDR3 sequence is 15 residues long. After removal of 8 bases from V and 7 bases from J, the junction contained 15 bases not matched to a gene. In germline, CDR1 is MDHEN, CDR2 SYDVKM. The variable domain in full, completed from reference TRBV28 and TRBJ2-7, reads DVKVTQSSRYLVKRTGEKVFLECVQDMDHENMFWYRQDPGLGLRLIYFSYDVKMKEKGDIPEGYSVSREKKERFSLILESASTNQTSMYLCASYSPGQGSLEQYFGPGTRLTVT.

This chain joins TRBV19 and TRBJ2-1; TRBD2 agrees at 7 bases. This CDR3 is 13 amino acids long. Trimming removed 3 bases from V and 7 bases from J; junction bases left unmatched: 3. Germline V gene data show CDR1 as LNHDA and CDR2 as SQIVND (reference sequence). DNA for the CDR3: TGTGCCAGTAGTATCCAGGGAGGGAATGAGCAGTTCTTC. It translates to CASSIQGGNEQFF.

The chain couples TRBV5-4 to TRBJ2-1, with 9 bases fitting TRBD2. Germline V gives CDR1 SGHNT, CDR2 YYREEE (reference sequence). The CDR3 totals 17 residues. Trimming at V came to 0 bases and at J to 1 base, leaving 5 bases not matched to a gene. The CDR3 reads CASSLASLAGSYNEQFF. As DNA, the CDR3 is TGTGCCAGCAGCTTGGCCTCGCTAGCGGGATCCTACAATGAGCAGTTCTTC.

The V gene is TRBV4-2, the J gene TRBJ2-1, with D perhaps matching TRBD2 (6 bases). Trimming removed 0 bases at V and 8 bases at J, with 17 bases between. This CDR3 is built from 16 residues. Germline-derived CDR1 and CDR2 are LGHNA and YNFKEQ. The chain's CDR3 is CASSQDLTGASDEQFF. CDR3 nucleotide sequence: TGTGCCAGCAGCCAAGATCTTACGGGAGCCAGCGATGAGCAGTTCTTC.

This clonotype was counted only a few times. The chain joins TRBV10-2 to TRBJ2-2; D is undetermined. From germline, CDR1 is WSHSY and CDR2 SAAADI. Trimming pared 4 bases from V and 3 bases from J, leaving 9 bases between. This CDR3 has 14 amino acids. The CDR3 DNA sequence: TGCGCCAGCAGTGCTGTACTGTACACCGGGGAGCTGTTTTTT. Amino acids: CASSAVLYTGELFF.

In this sample, this clonotype turned up many times. The V gene is TRBV11-2, the J gene TRBJ1-5; D is possibly TRBD1 (5 bases). Germline CDR1 and CDR2: SGHAT and FQNNGV. V lost 5 bases and J lost 2, with 13 bases in between. The CDR3 runs 15 residues. The CDR3 spells CASSIGADRNQPQHF. CDR3 sequence (DNA): TGTGCCAGCAGCATCGGGGCGGACCGCAATCAGCCCCAGCATTTT.

This clonotype appeared a few times. This sequence joins TRBV7-8 and TRBJ1-5; no clear D. The germline V gene encodes CDR1 SGHVS and CDR2 FQNEAQ. The CDR3 is 15 amino acids. Trimming took off 6 bases at V and 0 bases at J, with 12 bases between the two ends. CDR3 sequence (DNA): TGTGCCAGCAGACCCGGAGAGTATAGCAATCAGCCCCAGCATTTT. It yields the protein CASRPGEYSNQPQHF.

This clonotype was recorded at least ten times. The V call is TRBV10-3, the J call TRBJ2-3; D is ambiguous. The V gene's germline CDR1 is ENHRY and CDR2 SYGVKD. V lost 0 bases to trimming and J lost 4 bases, with 5 bases between them. The CDR3 is 13 amino acids. The CDR3 loop is CAISESKPDTQYF. The CDR3 nucleotides are TGTGCCATCAGTGAGTCGAAGCCAGATACGCAGTATTTT.

This rearrangement joins TRBV4-1 to TRBJ2-5; TRBD2 agrees at 9 bases. Trimming cost V 3 bases and J 4 bases; bases outside gene matches: 6. Germline values: CDR1 MGHRA, CDR2 YSYEKL. CDR3 size: 15 residues. The CDR3 protein is CASSHGSGSGETQYF. CDR3 nucleotides: TGCGCCAGCAGCCACGGTAGCGGGAGCGGAGAGACCCAGTACTTC.

Many counts were recorded for this clonotype. The chain employs TRBV12-3 or TRBV12-4 and TRBJ1-2, with unresolved D. Trimming removed 6 bases from V and 7 bases from J, with 18 bases in between. The CDR3 length is 14 residues. CDR3 residues: CASSSWTKVAGYTF. The CDR3 nucleotides read TGTGCCAGCAGCTCCTGGACCAAGGTGGCTGGCTACACCTTC.

This clonotype was observed a few times. The CDR3 sequence is CASSPLNSGRGADTQYF. Here the CDR3 DNA reads TGTGCCAGCTCACCACTTAATAGCGGGAGGGGAGCAGATACGCAGTATTTT. The V call is TRBV18, the J call TRBJ2-3, with 11 nucleotides matching TRBD2. V shed 1 base and J 4 bases; nucleotides not matched to a gene: 7. Germline V gene data show CDR1 as KGHSH and CDR2 as LQKENI. This CDR3 spans 17 amino acids.

Remarks on this clonotype: One end of the junction varies from germline; a read error may be responsible. The gene calls are TRBV7-7 and TRBJ2-6; 7 bases are a match to TRBD1. The CDR3 is 18 amino acids. Germline V CDR1 and CDR2: SSHAT, FNYEAQ (reference sequence). CDR3: CASSPNRGRSSGANVLTF. The CDR3 DNA is TGTGCTAGCAGCCCTAACAGGGGACGAAGCTCTGGGGCCAACGTCCTGACTTTC.

The CDR3 loop is CASNRDRGAGANVLTF. Here the CDR3 DNA reads TGTGCCAGCAACAGGGACAGGGGTGCTGGGGCCAACGTCCTGACTTTC. This chain links TRBV5-6 with TRBJ2-6; 10 bases match TRBD1. Germline V gene lookup returns CDR1 SGHDT and CDR2 YYEEEE. Unmatched junction bases numbered 5, after V lost 6 bases and J lost 2 bases. This CDR3 contains 16 residues.

This clonotype was seen many times. J is TRBJ2-1 and V is TRBV11-2; D is unresolved. Germline V CDR1 and CDR2: SGHAT, FQNNGV. CDR3 length equals 12 residues. Between the trimmed V and J ends, which lost 5 bases and 7 bases, there was a span of 9 bases. The CDR3 loop reads CASSITRNEQFF. CDR3 sequence (DNA): TGTGCCAGCAGCATAACCCGGAATGAGCAGTTCTTC.

This clonotype was recorded many times. The CDR3 reads CSARPSGSYEQYF. The DNA of the CDR3 is TGCAGTGCTAGGCCTAGCGGGAGCTACGAGCAGTACTTC. The chain is built from TRBV20-1 and TRBJ2-7; TRBD2 agrees at 10 bases. CDR1 is DFQATT and CDR2 is SNEGSKA in the germline V gene (reference sequence). The CDR3 runs to 13 residues. With V trimmed by 3 bases and J by 3 bases, 2 bases remained unmatched.